Listed below are T cell receptor beta chains from one sample, sequenced in a study of cytomegalovirus exposure and HLA in healthy donors. Some clones are missing from TCRdb's copy, which holds only in-frame ones; the method was immunoSEQ multiplex PCR. The sample lists some 150,000 clones, 80% occurring once. Sequencing was performed on PBMCs. The source of these receptors is a middle-aged woman in good health and CMV-seropositive. The CDR3 runs from the conserved cysteine through the conserved F or W. The D gene is left open where the match is weak. Some rows mark clone size as missing; the rest say once, few, many or name a class of expanded clone.

D	V	J	size	CDR3	DNA
TRBD2	TRBV19	TRBJ2-7	-	CASTNSGRHPYEQYF	TGTGCCAGTACCAATAGCGGGAGGCACCCCTACGAGCAGTACTTC
TRBD2	TRBV6-6	TRBJ2-5	few	CASRVAGGLGETQYF	TGTGCCAGCAGGGTGGCGGGAGGCTTGGGAGAGACCCAGTACTTC
-	TRBV5-1	TRBJ1-1	once	CASSLAGEFREAFF	TGCGCCAGCAGCTTGGCCGGTGAATTCCGTGAAGCTTTCTTT
-	TRBV6-5	TRBJ2-1	-	CASSYDTYNEQFF	TGTGCCAGCAGTTATGACACGTACAATGAGCAGTTCTTC
TRBD2	TRBV29-1	TRBJ2-5	few	CSFLAGGAETQYF	TGCAGCTTTCTAGCGGGTGGGGCGGAGACCCAGTACTTC
-	TRBV5-1	TRBJ2-7	once	CASSLTGSYEQYF	TGCGCCAGCAGCTTGACAGGCTCCTACGAGCAGTACTTC
TRBD1	TRBV19	TRBJ2-5	-	CASKAGTGDHGTQYF	TGTGCCAGTAAAGCCGGGACAGGGGATCATGGGACCCAGTACTTC
-	TRBV12-5	TRBJ2-5	-	CASGLGRGGLQETQYF	TGTGCTAGTGGTCTAGGGCGCGGAGGCCTTCAAGAGACCCAGTACTTC
TRBD2	TRBV9	TRBJ2-3	-	CASSVTFSGTTTDTQYF	TGTGCCAGCAGCGTAACATTTAGCGGGACAACCACAGATACGCAGTATTTT
TRBD2	TRBV5-4	TRBJ2-1	-	CASSPSGRHNEQFF	TGTGCCAGCAGCCCCAGCGGGAGGCACAATGAGCAGTTCTTC
-	TRBV19	TRBJ2-5	large	CASSMTGQETQYF	TGTGCCAGTAGTATGACAGGCCAAGAGACCCAGTACTTC
-	TRBV27	TRBJ2-7	few	CASSLSPVSSYEQYF	TGTGCCAGCAGTTTATCACCTGTGAGCTCCTACGAGCAGTACTTC
TRBD2	TRBV27	TRBJ2-2	few	CASSPTSPGELFF	TGTGCCAGCAGTCCGACTAGCCCCGGGGAGCTGTTTTTT
-	TRBV11-2	TRBJ1-4	-	CASSTTASGGEKLFF	TGTGCCAGCAGTACGACGGCCTCCGGCGGGGAAAAACTGTTTTTT